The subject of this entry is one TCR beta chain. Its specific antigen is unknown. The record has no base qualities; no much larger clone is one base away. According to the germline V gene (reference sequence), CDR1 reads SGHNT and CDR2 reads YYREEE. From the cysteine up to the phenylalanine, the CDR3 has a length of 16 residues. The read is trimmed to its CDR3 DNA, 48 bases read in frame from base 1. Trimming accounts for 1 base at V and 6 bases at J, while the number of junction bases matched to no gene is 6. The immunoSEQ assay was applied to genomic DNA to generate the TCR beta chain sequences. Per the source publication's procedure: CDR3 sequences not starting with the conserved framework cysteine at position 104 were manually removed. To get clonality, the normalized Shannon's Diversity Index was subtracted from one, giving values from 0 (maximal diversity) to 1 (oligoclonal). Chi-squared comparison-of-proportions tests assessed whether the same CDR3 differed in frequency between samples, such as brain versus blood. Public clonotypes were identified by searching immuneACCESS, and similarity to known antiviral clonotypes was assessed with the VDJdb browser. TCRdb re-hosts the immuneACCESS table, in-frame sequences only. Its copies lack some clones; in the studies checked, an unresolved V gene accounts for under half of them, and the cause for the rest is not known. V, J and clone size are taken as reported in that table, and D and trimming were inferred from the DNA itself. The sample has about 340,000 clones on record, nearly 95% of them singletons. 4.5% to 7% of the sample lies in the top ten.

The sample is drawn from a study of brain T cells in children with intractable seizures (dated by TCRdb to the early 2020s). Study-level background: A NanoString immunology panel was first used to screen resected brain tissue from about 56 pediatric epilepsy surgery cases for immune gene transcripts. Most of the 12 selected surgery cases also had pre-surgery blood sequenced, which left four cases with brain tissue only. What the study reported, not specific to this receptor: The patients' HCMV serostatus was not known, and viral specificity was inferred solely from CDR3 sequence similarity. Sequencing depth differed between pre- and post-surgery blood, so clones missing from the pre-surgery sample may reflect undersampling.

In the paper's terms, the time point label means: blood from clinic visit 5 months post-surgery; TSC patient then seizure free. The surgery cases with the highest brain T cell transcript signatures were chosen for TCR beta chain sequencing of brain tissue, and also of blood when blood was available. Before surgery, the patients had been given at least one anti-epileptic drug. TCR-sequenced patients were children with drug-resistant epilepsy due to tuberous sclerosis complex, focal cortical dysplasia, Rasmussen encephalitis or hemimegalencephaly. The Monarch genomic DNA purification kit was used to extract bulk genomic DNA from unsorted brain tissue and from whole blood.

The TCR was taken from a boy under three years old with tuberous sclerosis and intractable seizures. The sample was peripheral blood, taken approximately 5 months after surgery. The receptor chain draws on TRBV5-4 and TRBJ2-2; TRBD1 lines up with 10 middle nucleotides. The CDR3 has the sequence CASSLPGQGWAGELFF. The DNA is TGTGCCAGCAGCTTGCCGGGACAGGGGTGGGCCGGGGAGCTGTTTTTT.